Below, one T cell receptor beta chain is given with its context. The antigen remains unidentified. V dropped 2 bases and J dropped 4 bases, with 15 bases sitting between them. CDR1 is MNHEY and CDR2 is SVGAGI in the germline V gene. This CDR3 comprises 15 residues. Sequencing used immunoSEQ multiplex PCR; TCRdb keeps in-frame clones, though not all of them. The sample lists 35,000 or so clones, approximately 89% occurring once. Exclusion applied to patients with autoimmune disease history or systemic immunosuppression. This entry comes from a study of OX40 agonist ivuxolimab in advanced cancers. Background on the study: Partial responses were achieved by three patients, of whom one had hepatocellular carcinoma and two had cutaneous melanoma.

Findings and caveats of the study: Antigen targets of the expanded peripheral T cells went undetermined.

This chain joins TRBV6-5 and TRBJ2-7; a weak D match, TRBD1 (6 bases). The source material was CD4+ or CD8+ T cells sorted from blood, sampled in a trial of the OX40 agonist ivuxolimab. This clonotype was obtained from an adult with an advanced solid tumor such as melanoma, head and neck, liver or kidney cancer. CDR3 coding DNA: TGTGCCAGCAGTTACGACAGGTTGAAATTTTACGAGCAGTACTTC. It translates to CASSYDRLKFYEQYF.